This TCR beta chain stems from a study of patients and donors after allogeneic stem cell transplantation. TCRdb re-analysed the RT-PCR reads in MiXCR, keeping a single row per CDR3 protein. The table has about 160,000 distinct CDR3 sequences, 20% to 25% seen once. The sequenced sample was blood, either unsorted or a sorted T cell fraction (not recorded which). The sequence derives from a human donor who was either an allogeneic HSCT recipient or a stem cell or donor lymphocyte infusion donor (not recorded which). It is not recorded whose cells these are; they may come from a transplant donor.

The CDR3 here is CASSQDWGSYEQYF. The CDR3 DNA sequence: TGTGCCAGCAGCCAAGATTGGGGGTCCTACGAGCAGTACTTC. The chain carries TRBV3-1 and TRBJ2-7; D is perhaps TRBD1 or TRBD2 (5 bases each). Germline CDR1 is LGHDT and CDR2 is YNNKEL (reference sequence). V dropped 0 bases and J dropped 1 base, with 7 bases sitting between them. CDR3 length equals 14 residues.